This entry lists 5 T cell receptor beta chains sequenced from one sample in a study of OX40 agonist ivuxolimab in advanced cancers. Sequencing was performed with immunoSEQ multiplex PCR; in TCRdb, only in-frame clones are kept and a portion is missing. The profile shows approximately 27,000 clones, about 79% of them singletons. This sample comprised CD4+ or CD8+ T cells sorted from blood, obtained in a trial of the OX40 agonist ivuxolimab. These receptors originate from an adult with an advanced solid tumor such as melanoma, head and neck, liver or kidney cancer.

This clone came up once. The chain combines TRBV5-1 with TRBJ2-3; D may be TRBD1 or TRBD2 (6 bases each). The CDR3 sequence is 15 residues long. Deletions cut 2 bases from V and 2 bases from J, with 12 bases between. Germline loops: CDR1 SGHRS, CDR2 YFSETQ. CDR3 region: CASSLPGGPTDTQYF. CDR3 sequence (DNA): TGCGCCAGCAGCTTACCCGGGGGCCCCACAGATACGCAGTATTTT.

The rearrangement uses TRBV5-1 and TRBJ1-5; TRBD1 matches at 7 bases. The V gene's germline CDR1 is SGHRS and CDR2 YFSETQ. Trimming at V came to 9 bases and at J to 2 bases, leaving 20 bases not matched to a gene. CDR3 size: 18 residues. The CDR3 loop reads CANGLQDRSADGNQPQHF. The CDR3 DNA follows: TGCGCCAACGGACTCCAGGACAGGTCCGCCGATGGCAATCAGCCCCAGCATTTT.

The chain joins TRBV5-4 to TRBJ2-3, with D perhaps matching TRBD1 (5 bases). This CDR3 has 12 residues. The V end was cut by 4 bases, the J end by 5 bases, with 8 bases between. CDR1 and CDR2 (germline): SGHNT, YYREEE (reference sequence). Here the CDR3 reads CASSTDRDTQYF. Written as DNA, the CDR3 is TGTGCCAGCAGCACTGACAGAGATACGCAGTATTTT.

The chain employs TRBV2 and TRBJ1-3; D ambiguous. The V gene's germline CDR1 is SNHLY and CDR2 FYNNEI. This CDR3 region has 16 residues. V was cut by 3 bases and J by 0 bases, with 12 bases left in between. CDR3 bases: TGTGCCAGCAGTGACTTAGACGGCGGCTCTGGAAACACCATATATTTT. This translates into CASSDLDGGSGNTIYF.

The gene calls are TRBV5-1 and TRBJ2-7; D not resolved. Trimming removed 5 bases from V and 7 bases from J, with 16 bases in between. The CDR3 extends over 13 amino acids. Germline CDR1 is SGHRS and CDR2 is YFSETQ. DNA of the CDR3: TGCGCCAGCAGACTCGTGGAAGGGTCGGAGCAGTACTTC. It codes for CASRLVEGSEQYF.